This passage covers 21 T cell receptor beta chains from one sample sequenced in a study of cytomegalovirus exposure and HLA in healthy donors. The PCR ran on 60 Vbeta and 13 Jbeta primers. Sequencing was performed with immunoSEQ multiplex PCR; in TCRdb, only in-frame clones are kept and a portion is missing. Here the sample spans 70,000 to 95,000 clones, around 75% being singletons. Sequenced sample: PBMCs. All receptors come from a woman in her thirties or forties in good health and CMV-seropositive.

This chain joins TRBV28 and TRBJ2-5, with 7 nucleotides matching TRBD1. With the DNA end fitting TRBJ2-7 better, the J assignment may be wrong. Germline CDR1 is MDHEN and CDR2 is SYDVKM. This CDR3 is 12 amino acids long. In DNA, the CDR3 is TGTGCCACCTCACAGGGGCCCACCGAGCAGTACTTC. This codes for CATSQGPTEQYF.

This chain joins TRBV6-6 and TRBJ1-5; TRBD1 agrees at 7 bases. J lost 4 bases, V lost 6 bases, and 3 bases had no gene match. CDR3 length: 13 residues. Germline lookup yields CDR1 MNHNY and CDR2 SVGAGI (reference sequence). The DNA of the CDR3 is TGTGCCAGCAGGAAGGACAGGAATCAGCCCCAGCATTTT. Protein product: CASRKDRNQPQHF.

The chain is built from TRBV18 and TRBJ2-1; 14 nucleotides line up with TRBD2. This CDR3 is 15 amino acids long. From germline, CDR1 is KGHSH and CDR2 LQKENI. Germline trimming cut 11 bases from V and 8 bases from J; bases unmatched to any gene: 11. The CDR3, as DNA: TGTGCCGGCCGCGGGACTAGCGGGAGTTTGGATGAGCAGTTCTTC. Its protein product is CAGRGTSGSLDEQFF.

This clone has a single count. V and J are TRBV19 and TRBJ2-1, with 9 nucleotides matching TRBD1. CDR1 LNHDA and CDR2 SQIVND come from the germline V gene (reference sequence). V lost 7 bases and J lost 1; bases outside the gene matches: 5. There are 15 residues in the CDR3. The CDR3 is CASTHRGQSYNEQFF. As DNA, the CDR3 is TGTGCCAGTACTCACAGGGGGCAGTCCTACAATGAGCAGTTCTTC.

Only one count was recorded for this clone. The CDR3 reads CASASRTDSQETQYF. As DNA, the CDR3 is TGCGCCAGCGCTTCTAGGACAGACTCCCAAGAGACCCAGTACTTC. This chain connects TRBV4-1 to TRBJ2-5; TRBD1 might be the D (6 bases). Germline V gene data show CDR1 as MGHRA and CDR2 as YSYEKL. The CDR3 consists of 15 residues. The V and J ends lost 8 bases and 1 base respectively, with 17 bases between them.

This chain uses TRBV19 with TRBJ2-3, with 10 bases aligning to TRBD1. The CDR3 length is 17 residues. The ends lost 1 base at V and 6 bases at J; junction bases unmatched: 10. Germline CDR1 LNHDA, CDR2 SQIVND (reference sequence). The chain's CDR3 is CASSIADRDRGVDTQYF. CDR3 DNA sequence: TGTGCCAGTAGTATAGCGGATAGGGACAGGGGAGTGGATACGCAGTATTTT.

This clone was seen a few times. The rearrangement uses TRBV4-3 and TRBJ1-4, with 8 bases aligning to TRBD1. Germline-derived CDR1 and CDR2 are LGHNA and YSLEER. The junction had 15 bases not matched to a gene; V was cut back by 5 bases and J by 4 bases. This CDR3 has 18 residues. Here the CDR3 reads CASSAAGTGFLGNEKLFF. The CDR3 DNA reads as TGCGCCAGCAGCGCGGCGGGGACAGGATTTTTGGGTAATGAAAAACTGTTTTTT.

The rearrangement links TRBV25-1 to TRBJ2-2, with D maybe TRBD2 (7 bases). CDR1 is MGHDK and CDR2 is SYGVNS in the germline V gene. The V end was cut by 3 bases, the J end by 3 bases, with 17 bases between. The CDR3 is made up of 17 amino acids. The CDR3 protein is CASSDGMRGQDTGELFF. The CDR3, as DNA: TGTGCCAGCAGTGATGGTATGCGGGGGCAGGACACCGGGGAGCTGTTTTTT.

The chain carries TRBV10-3 and TRBJ1-2, with D maybe TRBD1 (5 bases). V was trimmed by 2 bases and J by 4 bases, leaving 11 bases between them. Germline lookup yields CDR1 ENHRY and CDR2 SYGVKD. The CDR3 length is 14 residues. CDR3 DNA sequence: TGTGCCATCAGTGAGACAGGTTCCGCCTATGGCTACACCTTC. Translating gives CAISETGSAYGYTF.

V gene TRBV4-3 combines with J gene TRBJ2-3, with 11 nucleotides matching TRBD2. The CDR3 sequence is 19 residues long. J gave up 4 bases and V 1 base, and 13 bases lay outside the gene matches. In germline, CDR1 is LGHNA, CDR2 YSLEER. The CDR3 DNA reads as TGCGCCAGCAGCCAAGGGTTCGGATTTACTAGCGGGAGTGCAGATACGCAGTATTTT. Residues: CASSQGFGFTSGSADTQYF.

The chain is built from TRBV11-2 and TRBJ2-1; a possible D gene is TRBD2 (7 bases). There are 15 residues in the CDR3. Trimming cost V 2 bases and J 9 bases, with 17 bases left between them. Per germline, CDR1 SGHAT and CDR2 FQNNGV. CDR3 amino acids: CASSLHGGPHVEQFF. The CDR3 nucleotides are TGTGCCAGCAGCTTACACGGGGGGCCTCACGTTGAGCAGTTCTTC.

The chain combines TRBV27 with TRBJ2-7; 14 nucleotides line up with TRBD2. Losses at the gene ends were 6 bases for V and 5 bases for J; bases not matched to a gene: 9. The germline gives CDR1 MNHEY, CDR2 SMNVEV (reference sequence). CDR3 size: 16 residues. CDR3 nucleotide sequence: TGTGCCAGCAGCCCTCGAGGGACTAGCGGGAGCCACGAGCAGTACTTC. Translated: CASSPRGTSGSHEQYF.

The V and J genes are TRBV5-4 and TRBJ2-7; D is undetermined. The CDR3 consists of 11 residues. V lost 3 bases to trimming and J lost 2 bases, with 3 bases between them. Germline CDR1 and CDR2: SGHNT and YYREEE (reference sequence). The CDR3 DNA is TGTGCCAGCAGCTCAACCTACGAGCAGTACTTC. Translating it yields CASSSTYEQYF. The variable domain in full, completed from reference TRBV5-4 and TRBJ2-7, reads ETGVTQSPTHLIKTRGQQVTLRCSSQSGHNTVSWYQQALGQGPQFIFQYYREEENGRGNFPPRFSGLQFPNYSSELNVNALELDDSALYLCASSSTYEQYFGPGTRLTVT.

The V gene is TRBV5-1, the J gene TRBJ2-5; TRBD2 aligns across 8 bases. The germline V gene encodes CDR1 SGHRS and CDR2 YFSETQ. This CDR3 is 17 amino acids long. V lost 5 bases, J lost 3 bases, and 15 bases stayed unmatched. DNA of the CDR3: TGCGCCAGCAGACTTGGGATAGCGGGGAGTATCGAAGAGACCCAGTACTTC. Protein: CASRLGIAGSIEETQYF.

The chain carries TRBV28 and TRBJ1-4; D unclear. The CDR3 is made up of 12 amino acids. Trimming took off 3 bases at V and 13 bases at J, with 12 bases between the two ends. Per germline, CDR1 MDHEN and CDR2 SYDVKM. Here the CDR3 reads CASSFLPSGLFF. The CDR3 coding sequence is TGTGCCAGCAGTTTTCTGCCCAGTGGACTGTTTTTT.

This clone was seen only once. The V gene is TRBV5-1, the J gene TRBJ2-5; 8 bases map to TRBD1. CDR3 length: 16 residues. The germline gives CDR1 SGHRS, CDR2 YFSETQ. Trimming cost V 0 bases and J 2 bases; bases outside gene matches: 6. CDR3 nucleotide sequence: TGCGCCAGCAGCTTGGATACACAGGGGGGACAAGAGACCCAGTACTTC. Protein sequence: CASSLDTQGGQETQYF. The complete variable domain, with remaining parts taken from reference TRBV5-1 and TRBJ2-5, reads KAGVTQTPRYLIKTRGQQVTLSCSPISGHRSVSWYQQTPGQGLQFLFEYFSETQRNKGNFPGRFSGRQFSNSRSEMNVSTLELGDSALYLCASSLDTQGGQETQYFGPGTRLLVL.

The V and J genes are TRBV30 and TRBJ1-4; tentative D call: TRBD1 (5 bases). Trimming left V 4 bases short and J 8 bases short, with 11 bases between. Germline CDR1 GTSNPN, CDR2 SVGIG (reference sequence). This CDR3 is built from 12 residues. This chain's CDR3 is CAWKGLDEKLFF. DNA of the CDR3: TGTGCCTGGAAGGGGTTAGACGAAAAACTGTTTTTT.

The chain links TRBV19 to TRBJ2-1; maybe TRBD1 (5 bases). This CDR3 is 15 amino acids long. V lost 3 bases and J 5 bases, leaving 14 bases between the germline ends. CDR1 is LNHDA and CDR2 is SQIVND in the germline V gene (reference sequence). The CDR3, as DNA: TGTGCCAGTAGTATTTTTTTGGGGCAGAACAATGAGCAGTTCTTC. Translated, it gives CASSIFLGQNNEQFF.

Worth noting for this clone: This sample includes further DNA sequences coding for the same CDR3. This sequence joins TRBV20-1 and TRBJ2-7, with D possibly being TRBD2 (6 bases). CDR1 and CDR2 from the germline V gene are DFQATT and SNEGSKA (reference sequence). CDR3 length: 11 amino acids. The V gene lost 3 bases and the J gene lost 6 bases, with 9 bases spanning the gap. The CDR3 spells CSASRGSEQYF. CDR3 nucleotide sequence: TGCAGTGCTAGTCGGGGGAGCGAGCAGTACTTC.

The chain carries TRBV9 and TRBJ2-7; tentatively, D is TRBD1 (5 bases). Germline V CDR1 and CDR2: SGDLS, YYNGEE. There are 15 residues in the CDR3. The V and J ends lost 0 bases and 0 bases respectively, with 10 bases between them. CDR3 protein: CASSVGQGISYEQYF. The CDR3 bases are TGTGCCAGCAGCGTAGGTCAGGGCATCTCCTACGAGCAGTACTTC.

The chain carries TRBV5-1 and TRBJ2-1; 10 bases are a match to TRBD2. CDR1 is SGHRS and CDR2 is YFSETQ in the germline V gene. V shed 0 bases, J shed 3 bases, and the junction held 6 bases outside the gene matches. The CDR3 runs to 17 residues. The CDR3 bases are TGCGCCAGCAGCTTGGTTACTAGCGGGAAGAACTACAATGAGCAGTTCTTC. Its translation: CASSLVTSGKNYNEQFF. Variable domain in full (rest from reference TRBV5-1 and TRBJ2-1): KAGVTQTPRYLIKTRGQQVTLSCSPISGHRSVSWYQQTPGQGLQFLFEYFSETQRNKGNFPGRFSGRQFSNSRSEMNVSTLELGDSALYLCASSLVTSGKNYNEQFFGPGTRLTVL.